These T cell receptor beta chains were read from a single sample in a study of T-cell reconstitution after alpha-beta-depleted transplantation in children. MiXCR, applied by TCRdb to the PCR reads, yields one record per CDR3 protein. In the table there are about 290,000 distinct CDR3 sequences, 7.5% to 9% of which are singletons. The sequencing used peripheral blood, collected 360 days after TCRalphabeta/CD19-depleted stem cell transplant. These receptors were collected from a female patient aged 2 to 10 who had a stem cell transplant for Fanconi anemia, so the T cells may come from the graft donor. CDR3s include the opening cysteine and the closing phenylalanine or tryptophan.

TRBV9 CASSVSLTDTQYF
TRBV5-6 CASFNFQPQHF
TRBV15 CATSRDRLAGVEQYF
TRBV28 CASRPRVAKNIQYF
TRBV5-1 CASSLAGLAGAQTQETQYF
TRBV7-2 CASSYRTGKVSKQYF
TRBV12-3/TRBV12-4 CASSHGRGGEKLFF
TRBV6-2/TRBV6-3 CASSGTSTTEQFF
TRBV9 CASSAGTGRQQGTEAFF
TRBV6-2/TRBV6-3 CASSLGGSRYGYTF
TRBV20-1 CSATPLRSPNNEQFF
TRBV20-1 CSAFRQGNTEAFF
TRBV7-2 CASNTGSGANVLTF